The entry that follows covers one TCR beta chain sequence. The antigen is undetermined. The sample is drawn from a study of post-analysis software for immune sequencing data. Study-level background: Multiple sclerosis in the patients followed relapsing-remitting, secondary progressive and progressive-relapsing courses.

Presence of unique molecular identifiers characterized the TCR beta cDNA libraries. TCRdb redid the calling of the PCR reads with MiXCR, one entry per CDR3 protein. The sample yields about 810,000 distinct CDR3 sequences, under 70% seen once. Study-wide results and caveats: The authors found that F measure strongly co-clustered same-batch samples. Controls had lower frequencies than patients of 4 or 5 TRBV segments, which included TRBV5-6, TRBV5-1 and TRBV20-1.

Looked up from germline, CDR1 is SGHRS and CDR2 is YFSETQ. J lost 15 bases, V lost 1 base, and 17 bases had no gene match. The length of the CDR3 is 16 residues. Sequencing was performed on blood. The chain links TRBV5-1 to TRBJ2-1; 9 bases are shared with TRBD2. The sequence was obtained from a girl aged 10 to 17 with multiple sclerosis. CDR3 in DNA: TGCGCCAGCAGCTTGCGGCCAGGACGGACTAGCGAAGAGGTGTTCTTC. Its protein product is CASSLRPGRTSEEVFF.